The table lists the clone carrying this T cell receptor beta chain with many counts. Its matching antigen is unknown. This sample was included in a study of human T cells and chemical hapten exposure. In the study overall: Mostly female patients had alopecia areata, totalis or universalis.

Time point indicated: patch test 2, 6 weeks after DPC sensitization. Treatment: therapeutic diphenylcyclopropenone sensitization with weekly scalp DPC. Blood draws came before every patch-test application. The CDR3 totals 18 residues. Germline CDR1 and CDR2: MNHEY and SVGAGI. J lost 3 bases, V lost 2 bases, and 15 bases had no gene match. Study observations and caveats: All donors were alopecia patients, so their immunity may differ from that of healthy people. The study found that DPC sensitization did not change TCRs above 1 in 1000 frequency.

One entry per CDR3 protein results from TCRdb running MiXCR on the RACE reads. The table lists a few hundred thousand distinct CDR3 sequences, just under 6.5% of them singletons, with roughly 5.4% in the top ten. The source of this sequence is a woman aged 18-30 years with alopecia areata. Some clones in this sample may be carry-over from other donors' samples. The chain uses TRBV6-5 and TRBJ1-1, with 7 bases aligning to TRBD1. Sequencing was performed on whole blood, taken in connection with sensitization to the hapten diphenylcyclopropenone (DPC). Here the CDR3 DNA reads TGTGCCAGCAGTTACGGGGCGGGGGACAGCAGCTGGGACACTGAAGCTTTCTTT. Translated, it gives CASSYGAGDSSWDTEAFF.